A single sample gave rise to the 12 T cell receptor beta chains below, sequenced in a study of cytomegalovirus exposure and HLA in healthy donors. Researchers ran the PCR with 60 Vbeta and 13 Jbeta primers. Method: immunoSEQ multiplex PCR; TCRdb's copy keeps in-frame clones and lacks some. Of about 150,000 clones listed, more than 70% are singletons. The sample was PBMCs. The receptor source for this set is a male donor in good health and CMV-seronegative.

J is TRBJ2-7 and V is TRBV28; 7 positions match TRBD1. The CDR3 sequence is 15 residues long. Losses at the gene ends were 2 bases for V and 7 bases for J; bases not matched to a gene: 11. From germline, CDR1 is MDHEN and CDR2 SYDVKM. The CDR3 here is CASSLGAGGLREQYF. CDR3 coding DNA: TGTGCCAGCAGTTTAGGCGCAGGGGGTCTGAGGGAGCAGTACTTC.

This sequence joins TRBV5-4 and TRBJ2-3; tentative D call: TRBD2 (6 bases). Per germline, CDR1 SGHNT and CDR2 YYREEE (reference sequence). The CDR3 is 14 residues long. Trimming cost V 3 bases and J 4 bases, with 12 bases left between them. In DNA, the CDR3 is TGTGCCAGCAGCTCGGTAGCGGTCGCAGATACGCAGTATTTT. Amino acid sequence: CASSSVAVADTQYF. Based on the CDR3 plus reference TRBV5-4 and TRBJ2-3, the full variable domain is ETGVTQSPTHLIKTRGQQVTLRCSSQSGHNTVSWYQQALGQGPQFIFQYYREEENGRGNFPPRFSGLQFPNYSSELNVNALELDDSALYLCASSSVAVADTQYFGPGTRLTVL.

This chain connects TRBV28 to TRBJ2-5; a weak D match, TRBD1 (6 bases). Germline-derived CDR1 and CDR2 are MDHEN and SYDVKM. This CDR3 has 14 amino acids. V lost 2 bases to trimming and J lost 3 bases, with 10 bases between them. DNA for the CDR3: TGTGCCAGCAGTTTAAGGGCAGGGGAAGAGACCCAGTACTTC. Protein product: CASSLRAGEETQYF.

This clone was seen a single time. This chain uses TRBV21-1 with TRBJ2-6; TRBD1 is the table's D call, not checked against the DNA. TRBV21-1 is a recognized pseudogene. This CDR3 has 19 residues. The CDR3 region has the DNA TGTGCCAGCAGGTCCCTACCGGACAGGGGGGCGCCTGGGGCCAACGTCCTGACTTTC. Its protein is CASRSLPDRGAPGANVLTF.

The chain is built from TRBV30 and TRBJ2-7, with a possible D match to TRBD1 (5 bases). V was pared by 1 base and J by 0 bases, with 13 bases between. Germline CDR1 and CDR2: GTSNPN and SVGIG (reference sequence). The CDR3 has 15 residues. For the CDR3, the DNA is TGTGCCTGGAGTGCCACGACAGACAGCTCCTACGAGCAGTACTTC. Protein product: CAWSATTDSSYEQYF.

V and J are TRBV19 and TRBJ1-1; TRBD1 agrees at 8 bases. V gave up 6 bases and J gave up 7 bases; unmatched junction bases: 10. This CDR3 spans 14 amino acids. CDR1 is LNHDA, CDR2 SQIVND, per germline (reference sequence). DNA for the CDR3: TGTGCCAGTAGCCGAGGGCAGGGGGCTTTTGAAGCTTTCTTT. Translation: CASSRGQGAFEAFF.

The rearrangement joins TRBV19 to TRBJ2-7; possible D gene TRBD1, 5 bases. The V end lost 10 bases, the J end lost 0 bases, and 16 bases lay between the germline ends. CDR3 length: 14 amino acids. Germline CDR1 LNHDA, CDR2 SQIVND (reference sequence). CDR3 DNA: TGTGCCACCTCCCTGACAGCCAGCTCCTACGAGCAGTACTTC. It is translated as CATSLTASSYEQYF.

The rearrangement joins TRBV7-6 to TRBJ2-6, with 11 bases aligning to TRBD1. Germline loops: CDR1 SGHVS, CDR2 FNYEAQ. The V gene end was trimmed by 1 base and the J gene end by 0 bases; junction bases not matched to a gene: 2. The CDR3 has 18 residues. CDR3 nucleotides: TGTGCCAGCAGCTTAGTCGGGACAGGGGGCTCTGGGGCCAACGTCCTGACTTTC. Encoded protein: CASSLVGTGGSGANVLTF. Looking up the rest from reference TRBV7-6 and TRBJ2-6 gives the full variable domain: GAGVSQSPRYKVTKRGQDVALRCDPISGHVSLYWYRQALGQGPEFLTYFNYEAQQDKSGLPNDRFSAERPEGSISTLTIQRTEQRDSAMYRCASSLVGTGGSGANVLTFGAGSRLTVL.

This sequence joins TRBV28 and TRBJ2-7, with 8 bases identical to TRBD2. J gave up 3 bases and V 2 bases, and 3 bases lay outside the gene matches. The CDR3 loop spans 14 amino acids. The germline gives CDR1 MDHEN, CDR2 SYDVKM. The CDR3 sequence: CASSLAGGVYEQYF. DNA for the CDR3: TGTGCCAGCAGTTTAGCGGGAGGAGTCTACGAGCAGTACTTC.

The V call is TRBV7-3, the J call TRBJ2-3; 10 nucleotides agree with TRBD2. The CDR3 is 17 residues long. CDR1 SGHTA and CDR2 FQGTGA come from the germline V gene. V lost 4 bases to trimming and J lost 6 bases; unmatched junction nucleotides: 13. The CDR3 loop reads CASSSESSGGFRDTQYF. The CDR3 DNA is TGTGCCAGCAGCTCAGAATCTAGCGGGGGATTCAGGGATACGCAGTATTTT.

The chain uses TRBV6-1 and TRBJ1-3; tentatively, D is TRBD1 (5 bases). V was clipped by 2 bases and J by 2 bases, with 10 bases between them. Germline V CDR1 and CDR2: MNHNS, SASEGT. CDR3 length: 15 amino acids. The DNA of the CDR3 is TGTGCCAGCAGTGAAACTCCGGGGGCTGGAAACACCATATATTTT. It translates to CASSETPGAGNTIYF.

V usage is TRBV5-4 and J usage is TRBJ1-3, with D possibly being TRBD1 (6 bases). Trimming removed 0 bases from V and 7 bases from J, with 11 bases in between. CDR1 and CDR2 from the germline V gene are SGHNT and YYREEE (reference sequence). The CDR3 length is 14 residues. The CDR3: CASSLAGVKNTIYF. In DNA, the CDR3 is TGTGCCAGCAGCTTGGCAGGGGTTAAGAACACCATATATTTT.